The T cell receptor beta chain under discussion was sequenced for a study of T cells in Graves' hyperthyroidism and ophthalmopathy. Amplification of TCR beta CDR3 regions used RNA as the template. The study used the HTBI primer set for a first-round RT-PCR of the TCR CDR3. TCRdb independently ran MiXCR on the multiplex PCR reads; one entry per CDR3 protein. The table records 650,000 to 800,000 distinct CDR3 sequences, just under 45% of them present only once. Study observations and caveats: A model using 13 V-J features told ophthalmopathy apart from stable hyperthyroidism. Within blood appeared most thyroid clonotypes that had expanded above 0.001.

Of note for this clonotype: No antigen is known for it.

V was shortened by 2 bases and J by 2 bases, with 11 bases between the two germline ends. This CDR3 comprises 15 residues. The germline gives CDR1 SGHNT, CDR2 YYREEE (reference sequence). Not enrolled were patients with uncontrolled infection, other autoimmune disease, pregnancy or lactation. This sequence was found in an adult man with Graves' disease, either hyperthyroidism or ophthalmopathy (not recorded which). The chain couples TRBV5-4 to TRBJ1-3; D unresolved. Specimen: peripheral blood or thyroid tissue (not recorded which). DNA of the CDR3: TGTGCCAGCAGCTTAGGCCTGGACGCTGGAAACACCATATATTTT. Its translation is CASSLGLDAGNTIYF.